This T cell receptor beta chain was obtained from a study of OX40 agonist ivuxolimab in advanced cancers. Germline assignment: CDR1 LGHNA and CDR2 YSLEER. Trimming took off 0 bases at V and 0 bases at J, with 8 bases between the two ends. The CDR3 totals 16 residues. Method: immunoSEQ multiplex PCR; TCRdb's copy keeps in-frame clones and lacks some. The table records about 32,000 clones, over 80% of them present only once. Material: CD4+ or CD8+ T cells sorted from blood, obtained in a trial of the OX40 agonist ivuxolimab. The rearrangement links TRBV4-3 to TRBJ1-4; D is undetermined. The TCR originated in an adult with an advanced solid tumor such as melanoma, head and neck, liver or kidney cancer. CDR3 sequence: CASSQDHPATNEKLFF. Here the CDR3 DNA reads TGCGCCAGCAGCCAAGACCACCCAGCAACTAATGAAAAACTGTTTTTT.